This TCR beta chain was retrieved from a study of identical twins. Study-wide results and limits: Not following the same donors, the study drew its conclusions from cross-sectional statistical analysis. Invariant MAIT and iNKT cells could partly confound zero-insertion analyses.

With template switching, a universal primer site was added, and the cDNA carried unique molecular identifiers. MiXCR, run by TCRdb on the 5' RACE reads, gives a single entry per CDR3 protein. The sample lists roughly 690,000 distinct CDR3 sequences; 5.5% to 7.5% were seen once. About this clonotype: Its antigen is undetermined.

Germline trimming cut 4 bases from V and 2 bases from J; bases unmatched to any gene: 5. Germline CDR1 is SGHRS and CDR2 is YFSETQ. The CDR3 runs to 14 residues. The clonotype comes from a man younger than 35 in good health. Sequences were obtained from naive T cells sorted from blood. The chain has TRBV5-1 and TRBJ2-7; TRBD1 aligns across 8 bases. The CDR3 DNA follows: TGCGCCAGCAGCCTGGACAGGGACGCCTACGAGCAGTACTTC. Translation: CASSLDRDAYEQYF.